A selection of T cell receptor beta chains follows, all from one sample in a study of T cells after yellow fever vaccination. TCRdb redid the calling of the 5' RACE reads with MiXCR, one entry per CDR3 protein. The repertoire holds about 500,000 distinct CDR3 sequences, with about 15% as singletons. This material consisted of PBMCs, taken 5 days after the first yellow fever vaccination. The receptor source for this set is a man younger than 35 who received the YFV17D yellow fever vaccine. Each CDR3 is given with its conserved first and last residue. Each record gives: J gene, clone size, D gene, V gene, CDR3 protein, CDR3 DNA. The D gene is left open where the match is weak. The size field is filled for only some rows; it gives once, few, many or a size class.

TRBJ2-1,few,TRBD2,TRBV28,CASRLAGREQFF,TGTGCCAGCCGACTAGCGGGACGCGAGCAGTTCTTC
TRBJ2-5,few,-,TRBV20-1,CSAGPGRKETQYF,TGCAGTGCTGGCCCGGGGCGGAAAGAGACCCAGTACTTC
TRBJ2-5,few,TRBD1,TRBV5-1,CASSLWGQGLETQYF,TGCGCCAGCAGCTTATGGGGACAGGGGTTGGAGACCCAGTACTTC
TRBJ1-1,-,TRBD1,TRBV5-1,CASSGSGQGWNTEAFF,TGCGCCAGCAGCGGCAGCGGACAGGGCTGGAACACTGAAGCTTTCTTT
TRBJ2-3,many,-,TRBV29-1,CSVQLDLADTQYF,TGCAGCGTACAACTAGATCTGGCAGATACGCAGTATTTT
TRBJ1-4,-,TRBD1,TRBV20-1,CSARLTGTGNEKLFF,TGCAGTGCTAGACTCACCGGGACAGGGAACGAAAAACTGTTTTTT
TRBJ2-5,many,-,TRBV9,CASSVGAGAGETQYF,TGTGCCAGCAGCGTAGGGGCAGGGGCGGGTGAGACCCAGTACTTC
TRBJ2-1,-,TRBD1,TRBV29-1,CSVEGYTGTGVDNEQFF,TGCAGCGTTGAAGGGTATACCGGGACAGGGGTCGACAATGAGCAGTTCTTC
TRBJ2-1,-,-,TRBV12-3/TRBV12-4,CASSLIGDEQFF,TGTGCCAGCAGTTTAATAGGGGATGAGCAGTTCTTC
TRBJ2-7,few,-,TRBV12-3/TRBV12-4,CASSPRDSKSYEQYF,TGTGCCAGCAGTCCCCGGGACTCGAAATCCTACGAGCAGTACTTC
TRBJ2-3,few,-,TRBV29-1,CSARGDSTDTQYF,TGCAGCGCCAGGGGCGACTCCACAGATACGCAGTATTTT
TRBJ2-5,many,TRBD2,TRBV7-2,CASSPIRGRVGTQYF,TGTGCCAGCAGCCCAATCCGAGGGAGGGTAGGGACCCAGTACTTC
TRBJ2-4,-,-,TRBV27,CASSPTGRGQKNIQYF,TGTGCCAGCAGTCCAACTGGACGAGGCCAAAAAAACATTCAGTACTTC
TRBJ1-1,-,-,TRBV27,CASSLGSGGILFTEAFF,TGTGCCAGCAGTTTAGGGTCGGGGGGCATCCTATTCACTGAAGCTTTCTTT
TRBJ1-1,few,TRBD1,TRBV7-9,CASSSPGTVNTEAFF,TGTGCCAGCAGCTCCCCCGGGACAGTGAACACTGAAGCTTTCTTT
TRBJ2-2,few,-,TRBV4-3,CASSQEEGSGELFF,TGCGCCAGCAGCCAAGAAGAAGGTTCCGGGGAGCTGTTTTTT
TRBJ1-1,-,-,TRBV9,CASSKGTTEAFF,TGTGCCAGCAGCAAAGGGACAACTGAAGCTTTCTTT
TRBJ2-7,-,-,TRBV7-2,CASRANPTYEQYF,TGTGCCAGCAGGGCCAACCCCACCTACGAGCAGTACTTC
TRBJ2-3,-,TRBD2,TRBV19,CASRTLAGATDTQYF,TGTGCCAGTAGAACTCTAGCGGGGGCCACAGATACGCAGTATTTT
TRBJ2-2,few,-,TRBV7-9,CASSSPSDRGDTGELFF,TGTGCCAGCAGCTCCCCATCAGACAGAGGTGACACCGGGGAGCTGTTTTTT
TRBJ2-7,few,-,TRBV5-1,CASHDRTYEQYF,TGCGCCAGCCACGACAGGACCTACGAGCAGTACTTC
TRBJ2-7,-,-,TRBV27,CASSLEGGRPYEQYF,TGTGCCAGCAGCCTAGAAGGGGGACGCCCCTACGAGCAGTACTTC
TRBJ1-5,-,-,TRBV4-1,CASSTIDSNQPQHF,TGCGCCAGCAGCACGATAGATAGCAATCAGCCCCAGCATTTT
TRBJ2-3,few,-,TRBV4-3,CASSQDHGDTQYF,TGCGCCAGCAGCCAAGATCATGGAGATACGCAGTATTTT
TRBJ2-5,few,TRBD2,TRBV20-1,CSAGLAGVSETQYF,TGCAGTGCAGGACTAGCGGGGGTGTCGGAGACCCAGTACTTC
TRBJ2-1,-,TRBD1,TRBV6-1,CASRLGTGGRIYEQFF,TGTGCCAGCAGGCTAGGGACAGGGGGCCGTATCTATGAGCAGTTCTTC
TRBJ2-5,few,-,TRBV6-2/TRBV6-3,CASSRSDRRTQYF,TGTGCCAGCAGTCGGAGCGACAGGCGAACCCAGTACTTC
TRBJ2-2,few,-,TRBV5-1,CASSLEKFGLPGELFF,TGCGCCAGCAGCTTGGAAAAGTTCGGGTTACCTGGGGAGCTGTTTTTT
TRBJ2-7,-,-,TRBV7-8,CASGSSGPSYEQYF,TGTGCCAGCGGGTCCTCGGGTCCCTCCTACGAGCAGTACTTC
TRBJ2-5,few,TRBD2,TRBV6-1,CASSVRLAGNQETQYF,TGTGCCAGCAGCGTAAGACTAGCGGGGAACCAAGAGACCCAGTACTTC
TRBJ1-5,-,-,TRBV19,CASRDSHSNQPQHF,TGTGCCAGTAGGGACAGCCATAGCAATCAGCCCCAGCATTTT
TRBJ2-4,-,-,TRBV28,CASRTSKMGIQYF,TGTGCCAGCAGAACTTCGAAGATGGGCATTCAGTACTTC
TRBJ1-1,-,TRBD1,TRBV4-3,CSSSQVIMGQGGYEAFF,TGCTCCAGCAGCCAAGTCATTATGGGACAGGGGGGATATGAAGCTTTCTTT
TRBJ2-1,few,-,TRBV12-3/TRBV12-4,CASRPRGNEQFF,TGTGCCAGCAGACCGAGAGGCAATGAGCAGTTCTTC
TRBJ1-2,-,-,TRBV6-1,CASSPTRLYGYTF,TGTGCCAGCAGCCCGACACGGCTCTATGGCTACACCTTC
TRBJ2-3,-,-,TRBV23-1,CDNHPDHSTDTQYF,TGCGACAACCACCCGGATCATAGCACAGATACGCAGTATTTT
TRBJ1-6,-,-,TRBV5-1,CASSPGWDGNSPLHF,TGCGCCAGCAGCCCCGGCTGGGACGGAAATTCACCCCTCCACTTT
TRBJ1-4,many,-,TRBV19,CASSLRRGEKLFF,TGTGCCAGTAGTCTCCGACGAGGTGAAAAACTGTTTTTT
TRBJ2-7,many,-,TRBV2,CATTLTDSYEQYF,TGTGCCACTACCCTGACTGACTCCTACGAGCAGTACTTC
TRBJ2-2,few,TRBD2,TRBV5-6,CASSRTELAGGLTGELFF,TGTGCCAGCAGCCGGACTGAACTAGCGGGGGGGCTCACCGGGGAGCTGTTTTTT